One and the same sample provided the 18 T cell receptor beta chains below, sequenced in a study of OX40 agonist ivuxolimab in advanced cancers. Assay used: immunoSEQ multiplex PCR; TCRdb lists only in-frame clones, some missing. The table has roughly 74,000 clones, 87% seen once. The sequencing here drew on CD4+ or CD8+ T cells sorted from blood, taken in a trial of the OX40 agonist ivuxolimab. All receptors come from an adult with an advanced solid tumor such as melanoma, head and neck, liver or kidney cancer.

This chain uses TRBV30 with TRBJ2-1; the D gene could be TRBD1 or TRBD2 (6 bases each). The CDR3 spans 14 residues. V was pared by 2 bases and J by 8 bases, with 16 bases between. The germline V gene has CDR1 GTSNPN and CDR2 SVGIG (reference sequence). The CDR3, as DNA: TGTGCCTGGAGTTGGGGGGCGCTGCCCCATGAGCAGTTCTTC. This translates into CAWSWGALPHEQFF.

The chain has TRBV11-3 and TRBJ1-5; D is ambiguous. The CDR3 consists of 16 residues. CDR1 is SGHNT and CDR2 is YENEEA in the germline V gene. V was shortened by 6 bases and J by 0 bases, with 15 bases between the two germline ends. In nucleotides, the CDR3 is TGTGCCAGCAGTTCCGGGCCACAGAATAGCAATCAGCCCCAGCATTTT. This translates into CASSSGPQNSNQPQHF.

This clone was detected only once. The chain employs TRBV30 and TRBJ1-4; no clear D gene. CDR1 is GTSNPN, CDR2 SVGIG, per germline (reference sequence). V lost 5 bases to trimming and J lost 4 bases, with 11 bases between them. This CDR3 has 13 amino acids. The CDR3 DNA follows: TGTGCCTGGGGCCGGTTTTATAATGAAAAACTGTTTTTT. It is translated as CAWGRFYNEKLFF.

The chain joins TRBV19 to TRBJ1-2; a weak D match, TRBD1 (6 bases). V dropped 7 bases and J dropped 4 bases, with 16 bases sitting between them. The CDR3 spans 14 residues. Germline V CDR1 and CDR2: LNHDA, SQIVND (reference sequence). The CDR3: CASTQMAGAYGYTF. CDR3 DNA: TGTGCCAGTACCCAGATGGCAGGGGCCTATGGCTACACCTTC. Combining the CDR3 with reference TRBV19 and TRBJ1-2 gives the whole variable domain DGGITQSPKYLFRKEGQNVTLSCEQNLNHDAMYWYRQDPGQGLRLIYYSQIVNDFQKGDIAEGYSVSREKKESFPLTVTSAQKNPTAFYLCASTQMAGAYGYTFGSGTRLTVV.

V is TRBV7-8 and J is TRBJ1-1; 7 bases map to TRBD1. This CDR3 region has 16 residues. The germline V gene has CDR1 SGHVS and CDR2 FQNEAQ. V was pared by 5 bases and J by 6 bases, with 15 bases of the junction left unmatched. The CDR3 nucleotides read TGTGCCAGCAGCGCAGGCTCTGAGGGGGCTTTCGCTGAAGCTTTCTTT. Residues: CASSAGSEGAFAEAFF.

This chain uses TRBV30 with TRBJ2-5; a weak D match, TRBD1 (6 bases). The CDR3 has 13 residues. Germline values: CDR1 GTSNPN, CDR2 SVGIG (reference sequence). V dropped 2 bases and J dropped 5 bases, with 12 bases sitting between them. The CDR3 region is CAWSQGSWETQYF. The CDR3 DNA reads TGTGCCTGGAGTCAGGGGTCCTGGGAGACCCAGTACTTC.

The chain links TRBV30 to TRBJ1-6; maybe TRBD1 (5 bases). The V gene lost 2 bases and the J gene lost 0 bases, with 14 bases spanning the gap. The germline gives CDR1 GTSNPN, CDR2 SVGIG (reference sequence). This CDR3 has 17 residues. The CDR3 region has the DNA TGTGCCTGGAGTCTCGGGGGGGGAAGCTCCTATAATTCACCCCTCCACTTT. It yields the protein CAWSLGGGSSYNSPLHF.

The chain carries TRBV10-3 and TRBJ1-2, with TRBD1 matching 10 bases. The CDR3 contains 16 residues. Trimming removed 1 base from V and 4 bases from J; junction bases left unmatched: 6. Germline CDR1 and CDR2: ENHRY and SYGVKD. CDR3 sequence: CAISEFPGQGGYGYTF. Here the CDR3 DNA reads TGTGCCATCAGTGAGTTCCCCGGACAGGGGGGCTATGGCTACACCTTC.

This rearrangement joins TRBV30 to TRBJ1-5, with D perhaps TRBD1 (6 bases). This CDR3 is 14 amino acids long. Trimming removed 0 bases at V and 7 bases at J, with 13 bases between. Germline CDR1 GTSNPN, CDR2 SVGIG (reference sequence). This CDR3 reads CAWSVRGNGQPQHF. The DNA of the CDR3 is TGTGCCTGGAGTGTAAGGGGGAATGGGCAGCCCCAGCATTTT.

This clone came up a few times. The chain is built from TRBV6-5 and TRBJ1-2; 7 positions match TRBD1. The CDR3 covers 15 residues. Germline V gene lookup returns CDR1 MNHEY and CDR2 SVGAGI. V was clipped by 8 bases and J by 5 bases; unmatched bases: 14. The CDR3 DNA is TGTGCCAGCGGATCGACAGGGTCAGGGGGATATGGCTACACCTTC. Protein sequence: CASGSTGSGGYGYTF.

V gene TRBV2 combines with J gene TRBJ2-7; 9 bases align to TRBD2. CDR1 is SNHLY, CDR2 FYNNEI, per germline. Trimming took 10 bases from V and 6 from J; bases not matched to a gene: 10. This CDR3 comprises 13 residues. CDR3 coding DNA: TGTGCCAATTCCGGGACTAGCCCCTTCGAGCAGTACTTC. Its translation is CANSGTSPFEQYF. The full variable domain, with the rest looked up from reference TRBV2 and TRBJ2-7, is EPEVTQTPSHQVTQMGQEVILRCVPISNHLYFYWYRQILGQKVEFLVSFYNNEISEKSEIFDDQFSVERPDGSNFTLKIRSTKLEDSAMYFCANSGTSPFEQYFGPGTRLTVT.

This chain joins TRBV6-5 and TRBJ2-2; 9 positions agree with TRBD2. Germline V CDR1 and CDR2: MNHEY, SVGAGI. Trimming cost V 3 bases and J 0 bases; bases outside gene matches: 2. The CDR3 is made up of 16 amino acids. CDR3 sequence: CASSYIAGANTGELFF. In DNA form, the CDR3 reads TGTGCCAGCAGTTATATAGCGGGAGCGAACACCGGGGAGCTGTTTTTT.

On this clone: A junction boundary mismatches the germline segment, possibly from a read error. This chain links TRBV7-2 with TRBJ1-2; tentatively, D is TRBD1 (5 bases). CDR3 size: 15 residues. Looked up from germline, CDR1 is SGHTA and CDR2 is FQGNSA. CDR3 sequence (DNA): TGTGCCAGCAGCCTAGCTAGACAGAGACACTATGGCTACACCTTC. Translation: CASSLARQRHYGYTF.

This chain uses TRBV7-2 with TRBJ1-2; TRBD1 might be the D (6 bases). The CDR3 totals 15 residues. Trimming stripped 1 base from V and 4 bases from J, with 13 bases between. Germline CDR1 and CDR2: SGHTA and FQGNSA. The CDR3 loop reads CASSLGQDGFYGYTF. CDR3 DNA sequence: TGTGCCAGCAGCTTAGGACAGGATGGCTTCTATGGCTACACCTTC.

This clone came up a few times. The chain employs TRBV5-1 and TRBJ2-3; D may match TRBD1 or TRBD2 (6 bases each). There are 15 residues in the CDR3. CDR1 and CDR2 (germline): SGHRS, YFSETQ. V lost 0 bases and J lost 3, with 11 bases in between. CDR3 coding DNA: TGCGCCAGCAGCTTGGACGGGGGCGCGACAGATACGCAGTATTTT. Translating it yields CASSLDGGATDTQYF.

CDR3 in amino acids: CASSQDQGLGEQFF. For the CDR3, the DNA is TGTGCCAGCAGCCAAGATCAGGGGCTCGGTGAGCAGTTCTTC. The chain carries TRBV4-2 and TRBJ2-1, with a weak D call TRBD1 (6 bases). The V gene's germline CDR1 is LGHNA and CDR2 YNFKEQ. The CDR3 length is 14 residues. Deletions cut 0 bases from V and 9 bases from J, with 12 bases between.

This clone was seen just once. The rearrangement uses TRBV7-2 and TRBJ1-1, with TRBD1 matching over 7 bases. The junction had 1 base not matched to a gene; V was cut back by 1 base and J by 2 bases. This CDR3 spans 14 amino acids. Germline loops: CDR1 SGHTA, CDR2 FQGNSA. The CDR3 nucleotides are TGTGCCAGCAGCTTAGTAGGGGGCAACACTGAAGCTTTCTTT. This translates into CASSLVGGNTEAFF.

The rearrangement joins TRBV5-1 to TRBJ2-3; TRBD1 might be the D (6 bases). Germline CDR1 and CDR2: SGHRS and YFSETQ. V lost 5 bases to trimming and J lost 2 bases, with 12 bases between them. The CDR3 totals 14 residues. The CDR3 region is CASRLDRPTDTQYF. The CDR3 bases are TGCGCCAGCAGACTCGACAGGCCCACAGATACGCAGTATTTT. Supplemented by reference TRBV5-1 and TRBJ2-3, the full variable domain reads KAGVTQTPRYLIKTRGQQVTLSCSPISGHRSVSWYQQTPGQGLQFLFEYFSETQRNKGNFPGRFSGRQFSNSRSEMNVSTLELGDSALYLCASRLDRPTDTQYFGPGTRLTVL.